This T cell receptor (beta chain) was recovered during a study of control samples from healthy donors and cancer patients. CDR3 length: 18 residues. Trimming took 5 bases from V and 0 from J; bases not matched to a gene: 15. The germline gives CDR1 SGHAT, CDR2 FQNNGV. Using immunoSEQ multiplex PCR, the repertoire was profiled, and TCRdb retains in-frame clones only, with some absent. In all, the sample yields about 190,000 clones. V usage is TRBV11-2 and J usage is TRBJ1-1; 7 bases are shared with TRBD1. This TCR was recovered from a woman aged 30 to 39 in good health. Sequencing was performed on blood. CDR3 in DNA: TGTGCCAGCAGCGCCCGTACTCCGGGACAGCTTATGAACACTGAAGCTTTCTTT. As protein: CASSARTPGQLMNTEAFF.